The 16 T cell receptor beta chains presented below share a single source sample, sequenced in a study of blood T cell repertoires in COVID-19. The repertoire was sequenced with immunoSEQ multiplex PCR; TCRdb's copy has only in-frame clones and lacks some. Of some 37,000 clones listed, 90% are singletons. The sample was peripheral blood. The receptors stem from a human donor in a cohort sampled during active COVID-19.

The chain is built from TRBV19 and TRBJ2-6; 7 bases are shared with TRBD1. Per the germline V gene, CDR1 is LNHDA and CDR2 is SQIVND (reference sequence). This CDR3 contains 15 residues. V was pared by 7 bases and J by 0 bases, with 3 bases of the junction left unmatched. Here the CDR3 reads CASTNRGSGANVLTF. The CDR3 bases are TGTGCCAGTACCAACAGGGGCTCTGGGGCCAACGTCCTGACTTTC.

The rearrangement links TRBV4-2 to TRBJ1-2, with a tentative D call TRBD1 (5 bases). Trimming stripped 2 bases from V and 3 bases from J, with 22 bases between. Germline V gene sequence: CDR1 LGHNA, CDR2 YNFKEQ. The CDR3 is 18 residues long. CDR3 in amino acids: CASSQHSGRGGEDYGYTF. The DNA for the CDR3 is TGTGCCAGCAGCCAACACTCGGGGCGGGGAGGGGAGGACTATGGCTACACCTTC.

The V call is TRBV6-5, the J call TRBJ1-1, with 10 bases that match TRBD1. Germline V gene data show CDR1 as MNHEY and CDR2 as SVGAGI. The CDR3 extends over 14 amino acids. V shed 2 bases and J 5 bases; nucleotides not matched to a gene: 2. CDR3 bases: TGTGCCAGCAGTTACCGGACAGGGGGGACTGAAGCTTTCTTT. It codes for CASSYRTGGTEAFF.

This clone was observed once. CDR3 amino acids: CASSRRSGGGDNEQFF. The CDR3 DNA is TGTGCCAGCAGCCGGCGGAGTGGCGGGGGAGACAATGAGCAGTTCTTC. The V and J genes are TRBV6-4 and TRBJ2-1, with 7 bases fitting TRBD2. Germline loops: CDR1 MRHNA, CDR2 SNTAGT. This CDR3 is built from 16 residues. With 6 bases clipped from V and 5 bases from J, the junction kept 13 bases outside the gene matches.

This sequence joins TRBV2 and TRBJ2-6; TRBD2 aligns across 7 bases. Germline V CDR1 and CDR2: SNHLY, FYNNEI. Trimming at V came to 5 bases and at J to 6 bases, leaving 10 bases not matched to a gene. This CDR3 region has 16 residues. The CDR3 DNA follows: TGTGCCAGCAGTTGGGGGGGAGGGGAACAGGCCAACGTCCTGACTTTC. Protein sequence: CASSWGGGEQANVLTF.

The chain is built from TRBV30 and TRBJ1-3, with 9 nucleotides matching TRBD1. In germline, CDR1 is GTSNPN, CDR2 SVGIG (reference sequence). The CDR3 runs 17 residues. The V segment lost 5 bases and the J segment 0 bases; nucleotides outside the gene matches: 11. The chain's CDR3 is CAWAGDRAPHSGNTIYF. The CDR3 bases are TGTGCCTGGGCGGGGGACAGGGCCCCACACTCTGGAAACACCATATATTTT.

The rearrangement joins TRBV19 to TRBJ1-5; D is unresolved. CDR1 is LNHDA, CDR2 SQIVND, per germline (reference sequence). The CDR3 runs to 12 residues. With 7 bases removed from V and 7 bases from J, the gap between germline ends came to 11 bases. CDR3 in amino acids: CASNDGRQPQHF. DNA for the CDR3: TGTGCCAGTAATGACGGGAGGCAGCCCCAGCATTTT. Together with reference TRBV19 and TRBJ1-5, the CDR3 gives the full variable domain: DGGITQSPKYLFRKEGQNVTLSCEQNLNHDAMYWYRQDPGQGLRLIYYSQIVNDFQKGDIAEGYSVSREKKESFPLTVTSAQKNPTAFYLCASNDGRQPQHFGDGTRLSIL.

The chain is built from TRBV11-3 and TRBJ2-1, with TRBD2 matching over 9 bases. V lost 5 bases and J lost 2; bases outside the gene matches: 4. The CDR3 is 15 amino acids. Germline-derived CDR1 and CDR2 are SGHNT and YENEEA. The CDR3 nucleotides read TGTGCCAGCAGCGTGGGACTAGCAACCTACAATGAGCAGTTCTTC. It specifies CASSVGLATYNEQFF.

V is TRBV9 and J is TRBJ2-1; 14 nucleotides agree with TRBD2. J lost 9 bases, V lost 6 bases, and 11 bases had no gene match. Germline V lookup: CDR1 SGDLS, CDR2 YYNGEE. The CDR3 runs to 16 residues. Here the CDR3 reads CASTKAGLAGAPEQFF. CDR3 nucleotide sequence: TGTGCCAGCACCAAAGCGGGACTAGCGGGAGCACCTGAGCAGTTCTTC.

The CDR3 sequence: CASSRAGTGENTIYF. The CDR3 DNA reads as TGCGCCAGCAGCCGAGCCGGGACAGGTGAAAACACCATATATTTT. The chain carries TRBV4-3 and TRBJ1-3; 8 nucleotides line up with TRBD1. The V gene's germline CDR1 is LGHNA and CDR2 YSLEER. CDR3 length: 15 residues. The J segment lost 6 bases and the V segment lost 4 bases, leaving 8 bases of the junction unmatched.

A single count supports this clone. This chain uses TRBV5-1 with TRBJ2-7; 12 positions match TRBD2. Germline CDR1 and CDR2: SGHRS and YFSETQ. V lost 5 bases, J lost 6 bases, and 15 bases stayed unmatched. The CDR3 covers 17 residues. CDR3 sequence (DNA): TGCGCCAGCAGTCTACTTACTAGCGGGAGGCGGTCCGTCGAGCAGTACTTC. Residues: CASSLLTSGRRSVEQYF.

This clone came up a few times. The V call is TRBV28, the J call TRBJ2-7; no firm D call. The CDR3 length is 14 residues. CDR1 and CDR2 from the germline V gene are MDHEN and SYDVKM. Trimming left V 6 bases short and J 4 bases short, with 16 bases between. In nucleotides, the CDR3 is TGTGCCAGCAGCTTAGGCGGAGCCCGGTACGAGCAGTACTTC. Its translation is CASSLGGARYEQYF.

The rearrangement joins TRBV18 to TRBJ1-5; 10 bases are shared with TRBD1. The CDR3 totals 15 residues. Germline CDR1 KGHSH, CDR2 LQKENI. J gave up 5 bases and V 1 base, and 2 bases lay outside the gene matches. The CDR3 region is CASSPLGQGDQPQHF. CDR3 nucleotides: TGTGCCAGCTCACCACTCGGACAGGGGGATCAGCCCCAGCATTTT.

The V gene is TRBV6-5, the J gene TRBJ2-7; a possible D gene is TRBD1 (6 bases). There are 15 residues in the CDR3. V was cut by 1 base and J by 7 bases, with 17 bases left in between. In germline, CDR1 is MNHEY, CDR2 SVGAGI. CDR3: CASSYYPRGSGEQYF. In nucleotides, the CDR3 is TGTGCCAGCAGTTACTACCCCAGGGGATCCGGTGAGCAGTACTTC.

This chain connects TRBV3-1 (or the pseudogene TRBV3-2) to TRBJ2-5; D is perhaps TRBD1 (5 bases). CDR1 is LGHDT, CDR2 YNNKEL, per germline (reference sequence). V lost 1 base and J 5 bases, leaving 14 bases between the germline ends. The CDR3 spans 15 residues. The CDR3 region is CASSQAAGPPETQYF. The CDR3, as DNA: TGTGCCAGCAGCCAAGCGGCAGGGCCCCCCGAGACCCAGTACTTC.

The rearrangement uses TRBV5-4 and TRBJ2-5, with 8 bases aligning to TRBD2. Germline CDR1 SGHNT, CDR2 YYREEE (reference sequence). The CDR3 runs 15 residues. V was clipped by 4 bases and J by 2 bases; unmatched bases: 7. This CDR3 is CASSPLGGRQETQYF. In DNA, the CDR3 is TGTGCCAGCAGCCCTTTGGGCGGGAGGCAAGAGACCCAGTACTTC.